A selection of T cell receptor beta chains follows, all from one sample in a study of blood T cell repertoires in COVID-19. Measured with immunoSEQ multiplex PCR; TCRdb has only the in-frame clones, and not every one. Counted here are about 330,000 clones, roughly 87% occurring once; the ten biggest clones make up more than 7.5%. The material sequenced was peripheral blood. Receptor source: a man aged 25 to 40 with COVID-19, enrolled during active disease. The CDR3 runs from the conserved cysteine through the conserved F or W. D genes are given only for firm matches. The size field is filled for only some rows; it gives once, few, many or a size class.

d_call: .; j_call: TRBJ2-1; v_call: TRBV11-3; clone_size: few; cdr3_nt: TGTGCCAGCAGCTCTGGGCCCAGGGGTGGTGAGCAGTTCTTC; cdr3_aa: CASSSGPRGGEQFF
d_call: .; j_call: TRBJ2-7; v_call: TRBV18; clone_size: .; cdr3_nt: TGTGCCAGCTCACCCTCTGTCGGTTCCTACGAGCAGTACTTC; cdr3_aa: CASSPSVGSYEQYF
d_call: .; j_call: TRBJ1-5; v_call: TRBV19; clone_size: .; cdr3_nt: TGTGCCAGTAGTATACTGCGAGGCAATCAGCCCCAGCATTTT; cdr3_aa: CASSILRGNQPQHF
d_call: TRBD2; j_call: TRBJ2-7; v_call: TRBV27; clone_size: .; cdr3_nt: TGTGCCAGCAGACCTAGCGGGGCGACCTACGAGCAGTACTTC; cdr3_aa: CASRPSGATYEQYF
d_call: TRBD1; j_call: TRBJ1-4; v_call: TRBV7-2; clone_size: .; cdr3_nt: TGTGCCAGCAGCTGGGGACAGGGGGCCGGAAAACTGTTTTTT; cdr3_aa: CASSWGQGAGKLFF
d_call: TRBD2; j_call: TRBJ2-1; v_call: TRBV3-1/TRBV3-2; clone_size: few; cdr3_nt: TGTGCCAGCAGTCGCCTAGCGGGAGGTTTTAATGAGCAGTTCTTC; cdr3_aa: CASSRLAGGFNEQFF
d_call: .; j_call: TRBJ1-1; v_call: TRBV2; clone_size: .; cdr3_nt: TGTGCCAGCAGTGCGATGATCGCGGGGCCTGAAGCTTTCTTT; cdr3_aa: CASSAMIAGPEAFF
d_call: .; j_call: TRBJ2-5; v_call: TRBV20-1; clone_size: .; cdr3_nt: TGCAGTGCCGGGTACCAAGAGACCCAGTACTTC; cdr3_aa: CSAGYQETQYF
d_call: .; j_call: TRBJ2-2; v_call: TRBV19; clone_size: .; cdr3_nt: TGTGCCAGTAGTATAAGGCAACTAACCGGGGAGCTGTTTTTT; cdr3_aa: CASSIRQLTGELFF
d_call: TRBD2; j_call: TRBJ2-1; v_call: TRBV28; clone_size: once; cdr3_nt: TGTGCCAGCAGTTTATCCCCTCTAGCGGGAGGAGATGAGCAGTTCTTC; cdr3_aa: CASSLSPLAGGDEQFF
d_call: .; j_call: TRBJ1-3; v_call: TRBV3-1/TRBV3-2; clone_size: .; cdr3_nt: TGTGCCAGCAGCCAAGCTTCTACCTCTGGAAACACCATATATTTT; cdr3_aa: CASSQASTSGNTIYF
d_call: TRBD1; j_call: TRBJ1-5; v_call: TRBV5-1; clone_size: .; cdr3_nt: TGCGCCAGCAGTCCCGGGACAGGGGACCAGCCCCAGCATTTT; cdr3_aa: CASSPGTGDQPQHF
d_call: TRBD1; j_call: TRBJ2-1; v_call: TRBV6-5; clone_size: .; cdr3_nt: TGTGCCAGCAGTTACACGACAGGGTATGAGCAGTTCTTC; cdr3_aa: CASSYTTGYEQFF
d_call: TRBD1; j_call: TRBJ2-7; v_call: TRBV5-4; clone_size: .; cdr3_nt: TGTGCCAGCAGCTTGGGAGGGACAGGGAATCGAGAGCAGTACTTC; cdr3_aa: CASSLGGTGNREQYF
d_call: TRBD2; j_call: TRBJ2-1; v_call: TRBV10-3; clone_size: .; cdr3_nt: TGTGCCATCAGTATACTAGCGGGGGGGCCGCAGGAGCAGTTCTTC; cdr3_aa: CAISILAGGPQEQFF
d_call: TRBD2; j_call: TRBJ2-2; v_call: TRBV7-9; clone_size: .; cdr3_nt: TGTGCCAGCAGCTTAGGCGGGAGGGCCGACACCGGGGAGCTGTTTTTT; cdr3_aa: CASSLGGRADTGELFF
d_call: .; j_call: TRBJ2-1; v_call: TRBV3-1/TRBV3-2; clone_size: .; cdr3_nt: TGTGCCAGCAGCCAAGATCGGGGAATGGGACAGTTCTTC; cdr3_aa: CASSQDRGMGQFF
d_call: .; j_call: TRBJ2-5; v_call: TRBV2; clone_size: .; cdr3_nt: TGTGCCAGCACGAGGCACCACCAAGAGACCCAGTACTTC; cdr3_aa: CASTRHHQETQYF
d_call: TRBD1; j_call: TRBJ2-5; v_call: TRBV7-8; clone_size: .; cdr3_nt: TGTGCCAGCAGCGCTTGGACAGGAGCCCAAGAGACCCAGTACTTC; cdr3_aa: CASSAWTGAQETQYF
d_call: .; j_call: TRBJ2-6; v_call: TRBV27; clone_size: .; cdr3_nt: TGTGCCAGCAGTTTAGCAGGGTCTGGGGCCAACGTCCTGACTTTC; cdr3_aa: CASSLAGSGANVLTF
d_call: .; j_call: TRBJ2-7; v_call: TRBV18; clone_size: .; cdr3_nt: TGTGCCAGCTCTCCCGCGCGGGGAATGACGGTCGCGGAGCAGTACTTC; cdr3_aa: CASSPARGMTVAEQYF
d_call: TRBD1; j_call: TRBJ1-2; v_call: TRBV6-5; clone_size: .; cdr3_nt: TGTGCCAGCAGTTACTGGGGACAGGGAAAGGCAGAGGGCTACACCTTC; cdr3_aa: CASSYWGQGKAEGYTF
d_call: TRBD1; j_call: TRBJ1-1; v_call: TRBV28; clone_size: .; cdr3_nt: TGTGCCAGCAGTCCACAGGGGAAGGGGAATGGGGCTGAAGCTTTCTTT; cdr3_aa: CASSPQGKGNGAEAFF
d_call: .; j_call: TRBJ2-3; v_call: TRBV5-4; clone_size: once; cdr3_nt: TGTGCCAGCAGCATGGGGACTCGAAGAAACACAGATACGCAGTATTTT; cdr3_aa: CASSMGTRRNTDTQYF
d_call: TRBD2; j_call: TRBJ2-7; v_call: TRBV10-3; clone_size: .; cdr3_nt: TGTGCCGTCCGGACTAGCGTTGCCTACGAGCAGTACTTC; cdr3_aa: CAVRTSVAYEQYF
d_call: TRBD1; j_call: TRBJ2-5; v_call: TRBV11-3; clone_size: .; cdr3_nt: TGTGCCAGCAGCGCACTAAACAGGGGAGAAGAGACCCAGTACTTC; cdr3_aa: CASSALNRGEETQYF
d_call: TRBD2; j_call: TRBJ2-1; v_call: TRBV27; clone_size: .; cdr3_nt: TGTGCCAGCACTCCGGGACTAGCGGGATACAATGAGCAGTTCTTC; cdr3_aa: CASTPGLAGYNEQFF
d_call: TRBD1; j_call: TRBJ1-2; v_call: TRBV6-6; clone_size: .; cdr3_nt: TGTGCCAGCAGTGGGGGACAGGGTTTTTACGGCTACACCTTC; cdr3_aa: CASSGGQGFYGYTF
d_call: TRBD1; j_call: TRBJ1-5; v_call: TRBV18; clone_size: .; cdr3_nt: TGTGCCAGCTCACCTACCAGGGGGGAGGGCAATCAGCCCCAGCATTTT; cdr3_aa: CASSPTRGEGNQPQHF
d_call: .; j_call: TRBJ2-7; v_call: TRBV28; clone_size: .; cdr3_nt: TGTGCCAGCAGTTTTGAAGCAGGCGAGCAGTACTTC; cdr3_aa: CASSFEAGEQYF
d_call: TRBD1; j_call: TRBJ1-3; v_call: TRBV27; clone_size: .; cdr3_nt: TGTGCCAGCAGTTCCCAGGGGGCCTCTGGAAACACCATATATTTT; cdr3_aa: CASSSQGASGNTIYF
d_call: TRBD1; j_call: TRBJ1-1; v_call: TRBV12-3/TRBV12-4; clone_size: .; cdr3_nt: TGTGCCAGCAGGTGGACAGGTTCCACTGAAGCTTTCTTT; cdr3_aa: CASRWTGSTEAFF
d_call: TRBD1; j_call: TRBJ1-6; v_call: TRBV11-1; clone_size: .; cdr3_nt: TGTGCCAGCAGCTTACCGAGGGGGCAATCGTTCTCACCCCTCCACTTT; cdr3_aa: CASSLPRGQSFSPLHF
d_call: .; j_call: TRBJ2-6; v_call: TRBV10-3; clone_size: .; cdr3_nt: TGTGCCATCAGTGCGAGCTCTGGGGCCAACGTCCTGACTTTC; cdr3_aa: CAISASSGANVLTF
d_call: .; j_call: TRBJ1-2; v_call: TRBV5-3; clone_size: .; cdr3_nt: TGTGCCAGAAGCTTGGGAGGCCATCGGGACACCTTACTCTGTGGCTACACCTTC; cdr3_aa: CARSLGGHRDTLLCGYTF
d_call: TRBD1; j_call: TRBJ1-6; v_call: TRBV5-1; clone_size: .; cdr3_nt: TGCGCCAGCAGCGTCTCAGGGGGACCCTATGATTCACCCCTCCACTTT; cdr3_aa: CASSVSGGPYDSPLHF
d_call: TRBD2; j_call: TRBJ2-1; v_call: TRBV4-2; clone_size: .; cdr3_nt: TGTGCCAGCAGCCAATCCGGGACTAGCGGTTTCAATGAGCAGTTCTTC; cdr3_aa: CASSQSGTSGFNEQFF